The entry that follows covers one T cell receptor beta chain sequence. The data originate from a study of blood T cell repertoires in COVID-19. For the study at large: COVID-19 samples collected from the United States, Italy and Spain covered acute and convalescent phases. PBMCs, B-cell-depleted T cells, or T cells were the source of the cDNA or gDNA that made up the material.

The length of the CDR3 is 16 residues. V was clipped by 0 bases and J by 0 bases; unmatched bases: 4. Germline V gives CDR1 LGHDT, CDR2 YNNKEL (reference sequence). Per the original data handling: Amplification of reference gene primers provided the estimated nucleated cell counts. Generated by immunoSEQ multiplex PCR, the TCRdb table keeps only in-frame clones and is missing some. The DNA was the basis for D and trimming; V, J and clone size are from that table. Seen here are about 160,000 clones, 82% observed once, and the top ten hold about 20%. The V call is TRBV3-1 (or the pseudogene TRBV3-2), the J call TRBJ2-7, with 8 bases matching TRBD2. This receptor was identified in a woman aged 80 or over with acute or convalescent COVID-19. The sample consisted of peripheral blood. The CDR3 nucleotides read TGTGCCAGCAGCCAAGAGACCAGCGGGAGCTCCTACGAGCAGTACTTC. Translated: CASSQETSGSSYEQYF.